This TCR beta chain was observed in a study of blood T cell repertoires in COVID-19. As for the study in general: The United States, Italy and Spain provided the acute and convalescent COVID-19 samples. The analysed material was cDNA or gDNA that came from T cells, B-cell-depleted T cells, or PBMCs.

Source study methods: Estimated nucleated cell counts came from reference gene primer amplification. Measured with immunoSEQ multiplex PCR; TCRdb has only the in-frame clones, and not every one. From that table come the V and J calls and clone size; the DNA was used to work out D and trimming. The table includes about 300,000 clones, 89% detected once. Seattle patient enrollment occurred during active infection, with longitudinal follow-up thereafter. Germline trimming cut 6 bases from V and 4 bases from J; bases unmatched to any gene: 1. Germline V gene sequence: CDR1 SQVTM, CDR2 ANQGSEA. This CDR3 has 12 residues.

The sample comprised peripheral blood. The receptor was isolated from a woman aged 25-40 years with COVID-19, enrolled during active disease. The rearrangement uses TRBV29-1 and TRBJ1-5; 9 bases line up with TRBD1. CDR3 sequence: CSVGTGNQPQHF. The CDR3 region has the DNA TGCAGCGTCGGGACAGGGAATCAGCCCCAGCATTTT.